This T cell receptor beta chain emerged from a study of shared clonotypes between healthy human individuals. The study's findings and limits: Relative to their counterparts shared across all four donors, non-shared clonotypes exhibited diminished generation probabilities.

The naive CD8 population came from CD45RO-negative cells selected for CCR7, without terminally differentiated effector memory CD45RA+ cells. The CDR3 length is 15 residues. Notes on this clone: Antigen unknown.

A deep-level run was used for the assay. TCRdb keeps only in-frame clones here, not all; method: immunoSEQ multiplex PCR. The repertoire has about 2,200,000 clones, about 92% of them found once; the top ten carry under 2%. This TCR derives from a man aged 18-30 years in good health. Some clones in this sample may be carry-over from other donors' samples. Sequencing was done on a sample of naive CD8+ T cells from PBMCs. This chain connects TRBV21-1 to TRBJ1-2. TRBV21-1 is labeled a pseudogene. CDR3 protein: CASSKENRVTYGYTF. CDR3 DNA sequence: TGTGCCAGCAGCAAAGAGAACCGTGTGACCTATGGCTACACCTTC.